This TCR beta chain derives from a study of naive and memory T cell subsets. Ligated cDNA underwent four rounds of PCR with nested alpha and beta constant region primers and SP2. For blood and skin samples, reverse transcription used TCR alpha and beta constant primers. Via MiXCR, TCRdb re-called the 5' RACE reads, giving one row per CDR3 protein. Of 57,000 or so distinct CDR3 sequences in the sample, roughly 7% were seen once. The length of the CDR3 is 14 residues. Germline CDR1 and CDR2: SQVTM and ANQGSEA. V was trimmed by 3 bases and J by 0 bases, leaving 11 bases between them. This clonotype was detected many times. The library had UMIs added by 3' ligation of an oligonucleotide to TCR cDNA. Reverse transcription used DNase-treated unsorted total RNA, aiming for roughly 1 to 1000 ng.

The rearrangement joins TRBV29-1 to TRBJ2-5, with D unclear. The origin of this receptor is a male donor in good health. CDR3 DNA sequence: TGCAGCGTTGATTGGCCAGCTTACCAAGAGACCCAGTACTTC. Its protein is CSVDWPAYQETQYF.